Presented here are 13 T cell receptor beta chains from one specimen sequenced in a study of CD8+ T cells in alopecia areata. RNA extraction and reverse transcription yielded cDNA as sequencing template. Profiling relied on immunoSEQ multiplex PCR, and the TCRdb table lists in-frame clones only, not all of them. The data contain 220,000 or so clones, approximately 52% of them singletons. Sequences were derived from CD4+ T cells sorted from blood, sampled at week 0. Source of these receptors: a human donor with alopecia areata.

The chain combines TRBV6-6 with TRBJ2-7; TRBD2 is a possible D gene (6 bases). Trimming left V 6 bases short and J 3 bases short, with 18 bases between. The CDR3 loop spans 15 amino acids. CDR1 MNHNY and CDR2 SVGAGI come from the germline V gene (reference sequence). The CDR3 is CASREGSGTGYEQYF. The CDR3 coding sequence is TGTGCCAGCAGGGAGGGGAGTGGGACTGGCTACGAGCAGTACTTC.

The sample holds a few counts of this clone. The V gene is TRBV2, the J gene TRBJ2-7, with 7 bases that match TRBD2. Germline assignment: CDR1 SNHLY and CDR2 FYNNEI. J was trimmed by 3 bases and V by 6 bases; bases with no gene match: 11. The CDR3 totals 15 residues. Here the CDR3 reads CASSRARGGGYEQYF. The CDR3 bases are TGTGCCAGCAGCAGAGCCCGGGGCGGGGGCTACGAGCAGTACTTC.

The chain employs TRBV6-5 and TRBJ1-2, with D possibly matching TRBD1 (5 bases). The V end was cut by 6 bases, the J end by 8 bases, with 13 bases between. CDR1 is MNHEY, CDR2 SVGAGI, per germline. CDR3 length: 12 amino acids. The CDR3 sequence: CASSGTTGGYTF. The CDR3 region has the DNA TGTGCCAGCAGCGGGACCACGGGGGGCTACACCTTC.

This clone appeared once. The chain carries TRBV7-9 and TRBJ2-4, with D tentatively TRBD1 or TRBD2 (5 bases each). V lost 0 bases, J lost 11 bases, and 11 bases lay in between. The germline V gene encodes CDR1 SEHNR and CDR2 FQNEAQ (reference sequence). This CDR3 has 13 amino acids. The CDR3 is CASSLAGTPVQYF. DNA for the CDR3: TGTGCCAGCAGCTTAGCAGGGACCCCAGTTCAGTACTTC.

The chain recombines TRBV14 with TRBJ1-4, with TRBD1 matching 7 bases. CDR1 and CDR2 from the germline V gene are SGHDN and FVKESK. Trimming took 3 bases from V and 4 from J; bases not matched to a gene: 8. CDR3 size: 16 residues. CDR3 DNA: TGTGCCAGCAGCCAGGAACCGGGACAGATTAATGAAAAACTGTTTTTT. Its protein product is CASSQEPGQINEKLFF.

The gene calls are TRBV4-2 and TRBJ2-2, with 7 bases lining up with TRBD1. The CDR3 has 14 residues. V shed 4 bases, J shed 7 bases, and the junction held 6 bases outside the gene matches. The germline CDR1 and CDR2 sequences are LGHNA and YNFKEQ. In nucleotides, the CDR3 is TGTGCCAGCAGCCCTACAGGGGACAGCGGGGAGCTGTTTTTT. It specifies CASSPTGDSGELFF.

The DNA for the CDR3 is TGTGCTAGTGGTTTGGTACTGGGCAGGGGGCGGCATGAGCAGTTCTTC. Protein: CASGLVLGRGRHEQFF. This chain uses TRBV12-5 with TRBJ2-1; 8 bases are shared with TRBD1. J lost 8 bases, V lost 0 bases, and 9 bases had no gene match. Germline lookup yields CDR1 LGHNT and CDR2 FRNRAP. This CDR3 is 16 amino acids long. Filled out from reference TRBV12-5 and TRBJ2-1, the complete variable domain reads DARVTQTPRHKVTEMGQEVTMRCQPILGHNTVFWYRQTMMQGLELLAYFRNRAPLDDSGMPKDRFSAEMPDATLATLKIQPSEPRDSAVYFCASGLVLGRGRHEQFFGPGTRLTVL.

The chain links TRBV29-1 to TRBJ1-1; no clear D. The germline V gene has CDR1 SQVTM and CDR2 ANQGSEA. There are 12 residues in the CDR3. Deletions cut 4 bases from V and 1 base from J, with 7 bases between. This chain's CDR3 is CSVGRSNTEAFF. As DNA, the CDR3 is TGCAGCGTTGGGCGGTCGAACACTGAAGCTTTCTTT. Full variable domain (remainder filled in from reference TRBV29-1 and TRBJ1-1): SAVISQKPSRDICQRGTSLTIQCQVDSQVTMMFWYRQQPGQSLTLIATANQGSEATYESGFVIDKFPISRPNLTFSTLTVSNMSPEDSSIYLCSVGRSNTEAFFGQGTRLTVV.

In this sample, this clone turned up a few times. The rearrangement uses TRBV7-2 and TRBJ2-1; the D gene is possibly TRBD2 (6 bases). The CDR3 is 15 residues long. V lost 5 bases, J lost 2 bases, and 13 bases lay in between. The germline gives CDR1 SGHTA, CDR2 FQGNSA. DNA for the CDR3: TGTGCCAGCAGCCCGAGCGGGCCCGCCTACAATGAGCAGTTCTTC. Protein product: CASSPSGPAYNEQFF.

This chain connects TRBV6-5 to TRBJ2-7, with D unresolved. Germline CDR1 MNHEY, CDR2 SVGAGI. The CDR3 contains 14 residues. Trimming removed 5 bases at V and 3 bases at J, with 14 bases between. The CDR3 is CASSRTRANYEQYF. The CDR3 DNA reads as TGTGCCAGCAGTCGTACACGCGCTAACTACGAGCAGTACTTC.

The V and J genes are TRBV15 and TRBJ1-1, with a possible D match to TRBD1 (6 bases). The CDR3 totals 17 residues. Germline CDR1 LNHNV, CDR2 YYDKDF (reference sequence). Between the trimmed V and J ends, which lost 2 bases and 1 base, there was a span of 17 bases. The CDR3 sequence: CATSRSWGGQPNTEAFF. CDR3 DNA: TGTGCCACCAGCAGATCCTGGGGAGGACAGCCGAACACTGAAGCTTTCTTT.

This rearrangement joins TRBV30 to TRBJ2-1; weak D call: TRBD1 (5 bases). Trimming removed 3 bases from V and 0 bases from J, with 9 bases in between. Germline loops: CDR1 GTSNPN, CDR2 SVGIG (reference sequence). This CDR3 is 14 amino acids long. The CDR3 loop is CAWSVDNSYNEQFF. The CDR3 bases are TGTGCCTGGAGCGTGGACAACTCCTACAATGAGCAGTTCTTC.

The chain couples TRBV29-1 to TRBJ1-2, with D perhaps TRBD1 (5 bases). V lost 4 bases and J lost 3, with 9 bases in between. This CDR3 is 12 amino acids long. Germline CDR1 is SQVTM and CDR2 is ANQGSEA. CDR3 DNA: TGCAGCGTTGTTGAGACAGACTATGGCTACACCTTC. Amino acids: CSVVETDYGYTF.